This paragraph reports one TCR beta chain. Only in-frame clones appear in the TCRdb table, and some are missing; sequencing was by immunoSEQ multiplex PCR. This sample has hundreds of thousands of clones, with around 90% found just once. The ends were cut back, 0 bases at V and 4 bases at J, with 10 bases in the middle. The CDR3 is 14 amino acids. Germline values: CDR1 MNHEY, CDR2 SVGEGT. The data are from a study of blood T cell repertoires in COVID-19. This clonotype originated in a man younger than 30 with active or convalescent COVID-19. This sequence joins TRBV6-2 or TRBV6-3 and TRBJ2-7, with D perhaps TRBD2 (5 bases). The sequencing sample was made of peripheral blood. The DNA of the CDR3 is TGTGCCAGCAGTTACTCTGAGGGCTTATACGAGCAGTACTTC. It is translated as CASSYSEGLYEQYF.